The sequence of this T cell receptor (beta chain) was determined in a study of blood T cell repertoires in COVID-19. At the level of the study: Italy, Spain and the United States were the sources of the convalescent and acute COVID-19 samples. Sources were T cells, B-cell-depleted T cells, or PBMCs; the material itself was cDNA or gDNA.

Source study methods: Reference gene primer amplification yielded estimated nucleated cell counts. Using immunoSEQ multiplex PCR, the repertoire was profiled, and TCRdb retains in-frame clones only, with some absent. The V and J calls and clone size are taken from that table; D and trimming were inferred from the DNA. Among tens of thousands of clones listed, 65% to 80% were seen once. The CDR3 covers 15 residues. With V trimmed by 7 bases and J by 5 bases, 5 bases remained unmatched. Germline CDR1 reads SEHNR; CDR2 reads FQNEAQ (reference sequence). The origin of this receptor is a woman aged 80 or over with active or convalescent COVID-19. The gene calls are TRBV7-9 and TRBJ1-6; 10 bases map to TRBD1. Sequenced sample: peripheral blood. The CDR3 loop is CASIGQGDHNSPLHF. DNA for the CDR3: TGTGCCAGCATCGGACAGGGGGACCATAATTCACCCCTCCACTTT. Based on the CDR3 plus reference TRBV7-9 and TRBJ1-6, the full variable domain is DTGVSQNPRHKITKRGQNVTFRCDPISEHNRLYWYRQTLGQGPEFLTYFQNEAQLEKSRLLSDRFSAERPKGSFSTLEIQRTEQGDSAMYLCASIGQGDHNSPLHFGNGTRLTVT.